The 10 T cell receptor beta chains reported below all come from one sample, sequenced in a study of T-cell memory formation after mild COVID-19. TCRdb redid the calling of the 5' RACE reads with MiXCR, one entry per CDR3 protein. The repertoire holds roughly 450,000 distinct CDR3 sequences, with about a sixth as singletons. Sequencing was done on a sample of PBMCs or a T cell subset sorted from them (not recorded which). The receptors here all came from a man between 18 and 29 years old who had mild COVID-19 (a few samples of this study predate the infection). Cell type and time point are not known.

The table lists this clonotype with a few counts. J is TRBJ1-2 and V is TRBV11-2; D ambiguous. Between the trimmed V and J ends, which lost 5 bases and 2 bases, there was a span of 9 bases. The CDR3 is 13 amino acids. Germline lookup yields CDR1 SGHAT and CDR2 FQNNGV. CDR3 amino acids: CASSPAENYGYTF. The CDR3 nucleotides read TGTGCCAGCAGCCCCGCAGAGAACTATGGCTACACCTTC.

The chain is built from TRBV12-3 or TRBV12-4 and TRBJ1-5; D gene ambiguous. The CDR3 spans 16 residues. Deletions cut 6 bases from V and 2 bases from J, with 17 bases between. DNA of the CDR3: TGTGCCAGCAGCGCACGGGGAGGGAGAGGCAATCAGCCCCAGCATTTT. Its translation is CASSARGGRGNQPQHF.

The chain uses TRBV7-2 and TRBJ2-5; 10 nucleotides align to TRBD2. This CDR3 has 15 residues. The V gene's germline CDR1 is SGHTA and CDR2 FQGNSA. Trimming at V came to 4 bases and at J to 3 bases, leaving 5 bases not matched to a gene. The CDR3 nucleotides are TGTGCCAGCAGCTCGCTCGGACTAGCGGAAGAGACCCAGTACTTC. It translates to CASSSLGLAEETQYF.

This chain joins TRBV4-1 and TRBJ2-3; 13 nucleotides agree with TRBD2. Germline values: CDR1 MGHRA, CDR2 YSYEKL. The trim removed 5 bases at V and 5 bases at J, leaving 7 bases unmatched. CDR3 length: 16 residues. The CDR3 sequence is CASSDTLAGGLDTQYF. The CDR3 DNA reads as TGCGCCAGCAGCGATACACTAGCGGGGGGGTTAGATACGCAGTATTTT.

V usage is TRBV24-1 and J usage is TRBJ2-6; D is ambiguous. The CDR3 spans 15 residues. Deletions cut 10 bases from V and 1 base from J, with 13 bases between. Per germline, CDR1 KGHDR and CDR2 SFDVKD. Here the CDR3 reads CATGSGWSGANVLTF. CDR3 nucleotide sequence: TGTGCCACGGGTTCTGGATGGTCTGGGGCCAACGTCCTGACTTTC.

The rearrangement joins TRBV10-1 to TRBJ2-7; D is perhaps TRBD1 (6 bases). Trimming pared 3 bases from V and 0 bases from J, leaving 9 bases between. The CDR3 contains 14 residues. The germline CDR1 and CDR2 sequences are WNHNN and SYGVQD (reference sequence). CDR3 residues: CASSEDRSSYEQYF. The CDR3 DNA reads TGCGCCAGCAGTGAAGACAGGAGCTCCTACGAGCAGTACTTC.

The V gene is TRBV29-1, the J gene TRBJ2-3, with a possible D match to TRBD2 (6 bases). V lost 7 bases and J lost 2, with 16 bases in between. This CDR3 spans 14 amino acids. Per germline, CDR1 SQVTM and CDR2 ANQGSEA. The CDR3: CSALLAHITDTQYF. The CDR3 DNA is TGCAGCGCACTACTAGCCCATATCACAGATACGCAGTATTTT.

The chain joins TRBV28 to TRBJ2-3; D remains ambiguous. V was clipped by 5 bases and J by 4 bases, with 4 bases between them. This CDR3 region has 11 residues. Germline V gene lookup returns CDR1 MDHEN and CDR2 SYDVKM. CDR3 sequence reads: CASSTADTQYF. The DNA of the CDR3 is TGTGCCAGCAGTACAGCAGATACGCAGTATTTT. Variable domain in full (rest from reference TRBV28 and TRBJ2-3): DVKVTQSSRYLVKRTGEKVFLECVQDMDHENMFWYRQDPGLGLRLIYFSYDVKMKEKGDIPEGYSVSREKKERFSLILESASTNQTSMYLCASSTADTQYFGPGTRLTVL.

V and J are TRBV20-1 and TRBJ2-1; perhaps D is TRBD1 or TRBD2 (5 bases each). V shed 4 bases and J shed 3 bases, with 10 bases lying between them. This CDR3 is 13 amino acids long. CDR1 is DFQATT, CDR2 SNEGSKA, per germline (reference sequence). The CDR3 DNA reads TGCAGTGCTACCAGGGACGTCTACAATGAGCAGTTCTTC. Protein: CSATRDVYNEQFF.

The DNA for the CDR3 is TGTGCCAGCAGCACAGGGATCTCCGAGCAGTACGTC. Translation: CASSTGISEQYV. V is TRBV6-6 and J is TRBJ2-7; a possible D gene is TRBD1 (6 bases). Trimming removed 6 bases from V and 6 bases from J, with 12 bases in between. The germline gives CDR1 MNHNY, CDR2 SVGAGI (reference sequence). This CDR3 contains 12 residues.